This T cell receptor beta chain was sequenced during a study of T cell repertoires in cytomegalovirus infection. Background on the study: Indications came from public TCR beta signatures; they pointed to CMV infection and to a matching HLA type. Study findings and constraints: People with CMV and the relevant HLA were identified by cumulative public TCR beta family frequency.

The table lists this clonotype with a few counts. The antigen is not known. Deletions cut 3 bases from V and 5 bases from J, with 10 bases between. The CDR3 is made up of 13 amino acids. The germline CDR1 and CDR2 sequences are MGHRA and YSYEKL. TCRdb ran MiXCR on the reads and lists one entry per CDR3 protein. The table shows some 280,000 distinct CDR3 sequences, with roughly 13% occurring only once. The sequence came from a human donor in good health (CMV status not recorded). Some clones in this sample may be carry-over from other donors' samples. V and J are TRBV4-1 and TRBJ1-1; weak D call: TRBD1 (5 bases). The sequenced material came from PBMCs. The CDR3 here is CASSQGVRTEAFF. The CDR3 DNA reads TGCGCCAGCAGCCAGGGGGTGAGGACTGAAGCTTTCTTT.